The rows below give T cell receptor beta chains drawn from one sample of a study of T cell repertoires in cytomegalovirus infection. TCRdb ran MiXCR on the reads and lists one entry per CDR3 protein. The sample lists around 530,000 distinct CDR3 sequences, about 17% occurring once. Sequencing was performed on CD8+ T cells from PBMCs. The source of these receptors is a human donor in good health (CMV status not recorded). Some clones in this sample may be carry-over from other donors' samples. Each CDR3 is given without its conserved first and last residue. The D gene is left open where the match is weak. Only some rows state a clone size, as once, few, many or a class for expanded clones.

TRBJ1-5 | 14 | TRBV7-6 | many | - | ASSLAPPQQGGPQH
TRBJ2-2 | 10 | TRBV3-1 | few | - | ASSQGIGELF
TRBJ1-1 | 12 | TRBV6-1 | few | - | ASSEDRPNTEAF
TRBJ2-7 | 12 | TRBV4-2 | - | - | ASSTQQQGIKQY
TRBJ1-2 | 12 | TRBV27 | - | - | ASKWGGREDGYT
TRBJ2-2 | 13 | TRBV7-3 | many | - | ASSLAQGSTGELF
TRBJ1-2 | 14 | TRBV6-1 | many | TRBD1 | ASSTGWTGGYYGYT
TRBJ2-1 | 12 | TRBV11-2 | - | - | ASSLEDSRDEQF
TRBJ2-3 | 12 | TRBV7-9 | few | - | ASSFPRVIDTQY
TRBJ2-3 | 12 | TRBV29-1 | few | - | SVDGSASGDTQY
TRBJ1-2 | 14 | TRBV7-9 | few | TRBD1 | ASSLAGQGDQYGYT
TRBJ2-7 | 9 | TRBV3-1 | - | - | ASSEGNEQY
TRBJ2-7 | 12 | TRBV27 | many | TRBD1 | ASSLYRGDYEQY
TRBJ2-7 | 13 | TRBV15 | - | TRBD2 | ATRTSREASYEQY
TRBJ2-5 | 13 | TRBV28 | many | TRBD1 | ASSSYRGVEETQY
TRBJ2-1 | 12 | TRBV29-1 | many | - | SASAMSSYNEQF
TRBJ2-1 | 14 | TRBV29-1 | few | - | SVEAWRDSSGNEQF
TRBJ1-1 | 11 | TRBV27 | few | - | ASSLTGPSWTF
TRBJ2-3 | 13 | TRBV29-1 | few | - | SASNPRERSDTQY